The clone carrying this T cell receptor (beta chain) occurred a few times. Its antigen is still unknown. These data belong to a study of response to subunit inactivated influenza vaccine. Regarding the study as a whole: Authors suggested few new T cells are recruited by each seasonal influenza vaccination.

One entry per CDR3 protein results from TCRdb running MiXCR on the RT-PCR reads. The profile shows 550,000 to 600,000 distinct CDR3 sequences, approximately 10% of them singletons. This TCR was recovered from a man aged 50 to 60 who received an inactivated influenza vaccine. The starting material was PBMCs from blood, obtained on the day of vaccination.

CDR3 sequence reads: CASSLGLTGKNTEAFF. The CDR3 bases are TGTGCCAGCAGCTTGGGACTGACAGGGAAGAACACTGAAGCTTTCTTT. The chain joins TRBV7-6 to TRBJ1-1; TRBD1 matches 7 bases. CDR1 is SGHVS, CDR2 FNYEAQ, per germline. This CDR3 contains 16 residues. After removal of 3 bases from V and 1 base from J, the junction contained 8 bases not matched to a gene.